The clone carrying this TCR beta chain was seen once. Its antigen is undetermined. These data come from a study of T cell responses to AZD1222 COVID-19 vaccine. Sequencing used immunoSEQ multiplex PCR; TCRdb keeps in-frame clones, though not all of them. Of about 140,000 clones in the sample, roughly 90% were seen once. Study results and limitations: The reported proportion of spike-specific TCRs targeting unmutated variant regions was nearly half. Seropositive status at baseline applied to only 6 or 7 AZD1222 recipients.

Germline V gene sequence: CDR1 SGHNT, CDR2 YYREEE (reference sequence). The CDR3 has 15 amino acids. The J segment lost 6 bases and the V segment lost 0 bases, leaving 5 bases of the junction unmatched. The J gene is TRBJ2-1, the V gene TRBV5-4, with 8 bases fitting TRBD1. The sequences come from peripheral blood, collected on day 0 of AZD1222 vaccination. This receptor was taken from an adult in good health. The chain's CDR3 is CASSLDQGASNEQFF. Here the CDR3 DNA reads TGTGCCAGCAGCTTGGATCAGGGGGCCAGCAATGAGCAGTTCTTC.